This T cell receptor (beta chain) stems from a study of graft-versus-host responses after intestinal transplantation. Study at large: Transplantation in recipients was multivisceral, liver-intestinal, or isolated intestinal.

Stimulators, around 200,000 irradiated and violet-dye-labeled cells, were plated with around 200,000 CFSE-labeled responder cells. Following the reaction, CD3+CD4+ and CD3+CD8+ responders that were proliferating and CFSE-low underwent sorting. The repertoire was sequenced with immunoSEQ multiplex PCR; TCRdb's copy has only in-frame clones and lacks some. Altogether under 9,500 clones are present, 25% to 35% being singletons, with the ten largest covering roughly 4%. Germline V gene data show CDR1 as DFQATT and CDR2 as SNEGSKA (reference sequence). This CDR3 has 11 residues. V was clipped by 3 bases and J by 12 bases, with 12 bases between them.

The sequencing here drew on alloreactive CD8+ T cells from a mixed lymphocyte reaction culture, taken before transplantation. As for subset: CFSE-low proliferating T cells sorted from roughly 6-day pre-transplant mixed lymphocyte reaction (GvH or HvG direction). The receptor's source is a human patient who was an organ donor for intestinal transplantation. This sequence joins TRBV20-1 and TRBJ2-1, with unresolved D. As DNA, the CDR3 is TGCAGTGCTAGCTGGGTTACGGGGCAGTTCTTC. Its translation: CSASWVTGQFF.